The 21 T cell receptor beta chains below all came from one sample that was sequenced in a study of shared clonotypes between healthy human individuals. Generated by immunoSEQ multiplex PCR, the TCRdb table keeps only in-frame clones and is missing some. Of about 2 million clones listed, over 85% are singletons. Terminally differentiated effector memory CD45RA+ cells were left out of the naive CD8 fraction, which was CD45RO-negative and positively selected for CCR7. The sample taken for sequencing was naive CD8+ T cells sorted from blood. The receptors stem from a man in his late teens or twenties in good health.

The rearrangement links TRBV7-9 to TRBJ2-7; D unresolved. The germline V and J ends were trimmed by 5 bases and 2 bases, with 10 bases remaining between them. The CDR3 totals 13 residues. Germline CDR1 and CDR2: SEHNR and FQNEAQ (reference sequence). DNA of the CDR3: TGTGCCAGCAGCCCCCCTCTTACCTACGAGCAGTACTTC. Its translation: CASSPPLTYEQYF.

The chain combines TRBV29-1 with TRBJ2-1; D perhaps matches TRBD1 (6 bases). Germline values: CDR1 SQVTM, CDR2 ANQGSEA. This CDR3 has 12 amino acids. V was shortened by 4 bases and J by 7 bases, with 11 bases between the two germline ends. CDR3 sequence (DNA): TGCAGCGTTGTACTAACAGGGAATGAGCAGTTCTTC. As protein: CSVVLTGNEQFF.

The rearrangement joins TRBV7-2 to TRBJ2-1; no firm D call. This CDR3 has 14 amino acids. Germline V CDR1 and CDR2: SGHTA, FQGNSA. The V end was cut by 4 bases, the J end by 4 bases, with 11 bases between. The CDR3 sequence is CASSSYEGYNEQFF. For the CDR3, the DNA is TGTGCCAGCAGCTCATACGAAGGGTACAATGAGCAGTTCTTC.

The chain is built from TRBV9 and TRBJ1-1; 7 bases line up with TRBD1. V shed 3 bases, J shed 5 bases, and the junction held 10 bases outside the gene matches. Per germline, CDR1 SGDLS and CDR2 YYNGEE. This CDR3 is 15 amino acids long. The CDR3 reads CASSGPTRGDTEAFF. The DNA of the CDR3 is TGTGCCAGCAGCGGCCCAACCAGGGGGGATACTGAAGCTTTCTTT. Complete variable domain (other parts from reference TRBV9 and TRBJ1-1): DSGVTQTPKHLITATGQRVTLRCSPRSGDLSVYWYQQSLDQGLQFLIQYYNGEERAKGNILERFSAQQFPDLHSELNLSSLELGDSALYFCASSGPTRGDTEAFFGQGTRLTVV.

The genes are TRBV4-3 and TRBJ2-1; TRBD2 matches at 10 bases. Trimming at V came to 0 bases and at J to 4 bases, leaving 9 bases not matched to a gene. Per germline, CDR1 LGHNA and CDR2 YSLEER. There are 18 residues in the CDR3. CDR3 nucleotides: TGCGCCAGCAGCCAAGAGTCGGCTAGCGGGAGTGGGTACAATGAGCAGTTCTTC. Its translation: CASSQESASGSGYNEQFF.

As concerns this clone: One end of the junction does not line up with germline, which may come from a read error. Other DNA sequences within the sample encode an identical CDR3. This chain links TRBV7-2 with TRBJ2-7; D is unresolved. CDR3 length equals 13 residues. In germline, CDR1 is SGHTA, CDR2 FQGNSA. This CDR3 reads CASSLQRSHEQYF. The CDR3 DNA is TGTGCCAGCAGCTTACAGAGAAGCCACGAACAGTACTTC.

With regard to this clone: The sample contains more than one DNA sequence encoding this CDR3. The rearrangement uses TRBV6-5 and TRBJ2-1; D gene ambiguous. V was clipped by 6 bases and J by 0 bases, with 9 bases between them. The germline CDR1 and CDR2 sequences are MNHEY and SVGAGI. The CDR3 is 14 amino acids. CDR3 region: CASSLSGSYNEQFF. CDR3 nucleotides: TGTGCCAGCAGCCTTTCGGGCTCCTACAATGAGCAGTTCTTC.

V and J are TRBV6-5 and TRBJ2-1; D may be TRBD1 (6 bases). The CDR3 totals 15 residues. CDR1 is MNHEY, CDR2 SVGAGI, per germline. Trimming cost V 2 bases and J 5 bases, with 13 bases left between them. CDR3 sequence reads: CASSYERGHHNEQFF. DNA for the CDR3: TGTGCCAGCAGTTACGAAAGGGGACACCACAATGAGCAGTTCTTC.

Here the CDR3 reads CASIDLINYGYTF. CDR3 in DNA: TGTGCCAGCATTGATCTAATCAACTATGGCTACACCTTC. The gene calls are TRBV2 and TRBJ1-2; no firm D call. The V end was cut by 7 bases, the J end by 2 bases, with 11 bases between. The germline V gene encodes CDR1 SNHLY and CDR2 FYNNEI. The CDR3 has 13 residues.

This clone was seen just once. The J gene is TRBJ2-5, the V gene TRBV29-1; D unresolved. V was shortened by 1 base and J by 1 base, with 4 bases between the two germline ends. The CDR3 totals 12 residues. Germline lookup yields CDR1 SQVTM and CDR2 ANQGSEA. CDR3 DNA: TGCAGCGTTGAAGGGTCCCAAGAGACCCAGTACTTC. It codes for CSVEGSQETQYF.

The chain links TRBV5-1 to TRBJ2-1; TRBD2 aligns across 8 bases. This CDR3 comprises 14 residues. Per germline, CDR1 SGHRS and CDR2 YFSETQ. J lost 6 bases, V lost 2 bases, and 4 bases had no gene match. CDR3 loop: CASSFIGTSNEQFF. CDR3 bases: TGCGCCAGCAGCTTCATCGGGACTAGCAATGAGCAGTTCTTC.

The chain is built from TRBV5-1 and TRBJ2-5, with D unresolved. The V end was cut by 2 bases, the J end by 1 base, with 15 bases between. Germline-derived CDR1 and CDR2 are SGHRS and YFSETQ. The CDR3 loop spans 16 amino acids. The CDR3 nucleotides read TGCGCCAGCAGCTTACCTCAACTTGCTAGCCAAGAGACCCAGTACTTC. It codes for CASSLPQLASQETQYF.

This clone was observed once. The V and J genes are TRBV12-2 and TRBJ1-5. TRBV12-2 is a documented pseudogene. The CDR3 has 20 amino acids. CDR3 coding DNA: TGTGCAAGTCGTAATTTTGCGGGCAGGTTAGATAATTATAGCAATCAGCCCCAGCATTTT. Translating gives CASRNFAGRLDNYSNQPQHF.

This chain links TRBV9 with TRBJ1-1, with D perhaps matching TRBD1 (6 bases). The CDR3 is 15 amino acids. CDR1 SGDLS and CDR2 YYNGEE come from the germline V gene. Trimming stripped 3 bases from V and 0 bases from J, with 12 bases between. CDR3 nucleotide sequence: TGTGCCAGCAGCGCGGGGGGACACGTGAACACTGAAGCTTTCTTT. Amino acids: CASSAGGHVNTEAFF.

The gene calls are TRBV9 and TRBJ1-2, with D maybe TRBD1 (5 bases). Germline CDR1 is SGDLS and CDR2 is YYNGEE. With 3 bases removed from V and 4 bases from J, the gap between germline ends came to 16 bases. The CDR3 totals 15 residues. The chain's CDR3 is CASSDGWGGGYGYTF. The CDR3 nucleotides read TGTGCCAGCAGCGATGGCTGGGGGGGTGGCTATGGCTACACCTTC.

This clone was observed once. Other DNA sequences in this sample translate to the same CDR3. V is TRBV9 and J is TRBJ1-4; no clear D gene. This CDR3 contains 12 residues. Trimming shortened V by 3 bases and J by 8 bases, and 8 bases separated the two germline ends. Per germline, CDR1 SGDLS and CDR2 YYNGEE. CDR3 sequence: CASSADGEKLFF. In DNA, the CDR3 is TGTGCCAGCAGCGCCGACGGGGAAAAACTGTTTTTT.

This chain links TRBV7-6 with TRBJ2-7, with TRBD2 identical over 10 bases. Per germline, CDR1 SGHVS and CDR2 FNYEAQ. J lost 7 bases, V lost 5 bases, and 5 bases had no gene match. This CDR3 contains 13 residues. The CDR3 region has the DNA TGTGCCAGCAGCCCGACTAGCGGGCTTGAGCAGTACTTC. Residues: CASSPTSGLEQYF.

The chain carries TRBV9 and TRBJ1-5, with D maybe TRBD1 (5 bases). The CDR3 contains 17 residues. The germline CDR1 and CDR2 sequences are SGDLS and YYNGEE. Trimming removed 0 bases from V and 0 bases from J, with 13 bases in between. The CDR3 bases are TGTGCCAGCAGCGTAGTCGACAGCAGATATAGCAATCAGCCCCAGCATTTT. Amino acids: CASSVVDSRYSNQPQHF.

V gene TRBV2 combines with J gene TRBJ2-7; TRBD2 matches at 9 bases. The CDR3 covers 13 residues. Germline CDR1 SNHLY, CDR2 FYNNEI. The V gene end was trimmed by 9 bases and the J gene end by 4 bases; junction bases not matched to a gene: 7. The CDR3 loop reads CASSGTSFYEQYF. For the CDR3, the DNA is TGTGCCAGTTCCGGGACTAGCTTTTACGAGCAGTACTTC.

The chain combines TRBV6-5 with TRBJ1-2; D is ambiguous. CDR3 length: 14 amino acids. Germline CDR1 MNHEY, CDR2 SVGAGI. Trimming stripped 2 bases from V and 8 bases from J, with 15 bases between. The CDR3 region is CASSYTNKGNGYTF. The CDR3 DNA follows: TGTGCCAGCAGTTACACGAATAAGGGAAACGGCTACACCTTC.

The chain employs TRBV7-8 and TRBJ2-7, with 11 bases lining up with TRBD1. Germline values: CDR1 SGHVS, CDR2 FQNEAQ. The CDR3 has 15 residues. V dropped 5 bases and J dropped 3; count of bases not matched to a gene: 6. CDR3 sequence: CASSRWDRGDYEQYF. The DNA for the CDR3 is TGTGCCAGCAGCCGCTGGGACAGGGGGGACTACGAGCAGTACTTC.